These T cell receptor beta chains were read from a single sample in a study of T cells in Graves' hyperthyroidism and ophthalmopathy. TCRdb ran MiXCR on the multiplex PCR reads and lists one entry per CDR3 protein. The sample shows roughly 800,000 distinct CDR3 sequences, roughly 40% of them seen only once. The sequenced sample consisted of blood. The receptors stem from a man aged 18 to 30 with Graves' hyperthyroidism. Each CDR3 is given with its conserved first and last residue. A D gene is named only where the DNA matches it firmly. Size values are once, few and many counts, or a class for expanded clones, and some rows have none.

-	TRBV10-3	-	TRBJ1-4	TGTGCCAGCAGTTCTCCCCTTCGGGGAGATGAAAAACTGTTTTTT	CASSSPLRGDEKLFF
-	TRBV6-1	-	TRBJ1-5	TGTGCCAGCAGTAAGGTTAGCAATCAGCCCCAGCATTTT	CASSKVSNQPQHF
-	TRBV11-3	TRBD2	TRBJ2-3	TGTGCCAGCAGCCTACTAGCGGGAGGGCAGACAGATACGCAGTATTTT	CASSLLAGGQTDTQYF
-	TRBV4-1	TRBD1	TRBJ2-7	TGCGCCAGCAGCTCGACCGGGACAGGGCAGTACTTC	CASSSTGTGQYF
-	TRBV2	-	TRBJ1-1	TGTGCCAGCTCACCGGACCAGATGGGGACTGAAGCTTTCTTT	CASSPDQMGTEAFF
-	TRBV5-1	-	TRBJ1-1	TGCGCCAGCAGCTTTCGGGGGGCGGGGGTAGAAGCTTTCTTT	CASSFRGAGVEAFF
-	TRBV9	-	TRBJ2-2	TGTGCCAGCAGCCTCTTGAAGGGCCCGAACACCGGGGAGCTGTTTTTT	CASSLLKGPNTGELFF
few	TRBV15	-	TRBJ2-2	TGTGCCACCAGCAGAGTTCCCCCCTACACCGGGGAGCTGTTTTTT	CATSRVPPYTGELFF
many	TRBV7-8	TRBD1	TRBJ1-2	TGTGCCAGCAGATCTAGGGACAGCAACTATGGCTACACCTTC	CASRSRDSNYGYTF
-	TRBV5-1	TRBD1	TRBJ1-1	TGCGCCAGCAGCCTCGTTCCGGGACAGACGCCCGGACCTGAAGCTTTCTTT	CASSLVPGQTPGPEAFF
few	TRBV9	-	TRBJ1-1	TGTGCCAGCAGCCCGATTCCGGGAGGAATGAACACTGAAGCTTTCTTT	CASSPIPGGMNTEAFF
-	TRBV2	-	TRBJ2-7	TGTGCCACTTTGGGGGGCACCACAAGCTACGAGCAGTACTTC	CATLGGTTSYEQYF
-	TRBV7-2	-	TRBJ1-3	TGTGCCAGCAGGGAAGGGAGTTACTCTGGAAACACCATATATTTT	CASREGSYSGNTIYF
-	TRBV20-1	TRBD2	TRBJ2-7	TGCAGTGCTAGAGCCTGGGGACTAGCGGGAGGGGAATCCTACGAGCAGTACTTC	CSARAWGLAGGESYEQYF
many	TRBV12-3/TRBV12-4	-	TRBJ1-5	TGTGCCAGCAGTCGAGGGGGGAAGGGGCAGCCCCAGCATTTT	CASSRGGKGQPQHF
many	TRBV29-1	-	TRBJ1-2	TGCAGCGTTGACAGGGCGGATGGCTACACCTTC	CSVDRADGYTF
few	TRBV10-3	-	TRBJ1-6	TGTGCCAGCTCGGGAGGCAGGGAGTGGTATAATTCACCCCTCCACTTT	CASSGGREWYNSPLHF
-	TRBV29-1	-	TRBJ2-7	TGCAGTAACGTGGGGGACCTGCACTCCTACGAGCAGTACTTC	CSNVGDLHSYEQYF
-	TRBV4-1	-	TRBJ1-1	TGCGCCAGCAGCCAAGAGTCGGAGAACACTGAAGCTTTCTTT	CASSQESENTEAFF
many	TRBV2	-	TRBJ2-5	TGTGCCAGCAAGGACGGCCTCCAAGAGACCCAGTACTTC	CASKDGLQETQYF
few	TRBV5-4	TRBD2	TRBJ2-7	TGTGCCAGCAGCTCGACTAGCGGACAGGAGTACTTC	CASSSTSGQEYF
-	TRBV25-1	-	TRBJ1-4	TGTGCCAGCAGTGAATATATAGGGGATGAAAAACTGTTTTTT	CASSEYIGDEKLFF
few	TRBV29-1	-	TRBJ2-7	TGCAGCGTTGAAATTAGCTCCTACGAGCAGTACTTC	CSVEISSYEQYF
-	TRBV2	-	TRBJ1-4	TGTGCCAGCAGTGAAACAGGGTCTAGCACAGAGGAAAAACTGTTTTTT	CASSETGSSTEEKLFF
many	TRBV24-1	TRBD2	TRBJ2-5	TGTGCCACCAGTGACCTAGCGGGAGTGGAGACCCAGTACTTC	CATSDLAGVETQYF
many	TRBV7-2	-	TRBJ2-5	TGTGCCAGCAGCTTAGGTAGCAGTCAAGAGACCCAGTACTTC	CASSLGSSQETQYF
-	TRBV9	TRBD1	TRBJ2-7	TGTGCCAGCAGCTGGGGGACAGGGGCCGAGCAGTACTTC	CASSWGTGAEQYF
-	TRBV7-8	TRBD2	TRBJ2-2	TGTGCCAGCAGCTTAGACTGGGGTTGGAGGCGGGAGGTCACCGGGGAGCTGTTTTTT	CASSLDWGWRREVTGELFF
-	TRBV7-2	-	TRBJ2-7	TGTGCCAGCAGCCTCTTGGTTAGCTCCTACGAGCAGTACTTC	CASSLLVSSYEQYF
few	TRBV7-6	TRBD1	TRBJ1-3	TGTGCCAGCAGCGGGACAGTCGCGGGATATGGAAACACCATATATTTT	CASSGTVAGYGNTIYF
-	TRBV4-1	-	TRBJ1-5	TGCGCCAGCAGCCAAGTGCCAGATGATCAGCCCCAGCATTTT	CASSQVPDDQPQHF
-	TRBV9	TRBD1	TRBJ1-3	TGTGCCAGCAGCACCCTCGGGACAGCTGGAAACACCATATATTTT	CASSTLGTAGNTIYF
many	TRBV20-1	TRBD1	TRBJ1-6	TGCAGTGCTTCGACAGGGGATCCACCCCTCCACTTT	CSASTGDPPLHF
-	TRBV5-1	-	TRBJ2-2	TGCGCCAGCAGCCCAGGGGGGGTCACCGGGGAGCTGTTTTTT	CASSPGGVTGELFF
-	TRBV7-2	-	TRBJ1-1	TGTGCCAGCAGCCAAGTGCCAGGGGAAGGGACTGAAGCTTTCTTT	CASSQVPGEGTEAFF
few	TRBV28	-	TRBJ2-7	TGTGCCAGCATTCGGGACAACGAGCAGTACTTC	CASIRDNEQYF
-	TRBV7-9	TRBD2	TRBJ2-5	TGTGCCAGCAGCTCGGTTACCCAGCGGGAAAGGTTAGAGACCCAGTACTTC	CASSSVTQRERLETQYF
-	TRBV4-2	-	TRBJ2-2	TGTGCCAGCAGCCAAGATAGGTTACAGTCCACCGGGGAGCTGTTTTTT	CASSQDRLQSTGELFF
many	TRBV6-5	-	TRBJ1-1	TGTGCCAGCAGTAGGACAGTTATGAACACTGAAGCTTTCTTT	CASSRTVMNTEAFF
-	TRBV25-1	-	TRBJ1-5	TGTGCCAGCAGTGCCCTGAACCGGGTCCAGCCCCAGCATTTT	CASSALNRVQPQHF
few	TRBV4-1	TRBD1	TRBJ2-7	TGCGCCAGCAGCCAAGATCGGGACAGGCCCTACGAGCAGTACTTC	CASSQDRDRPYEQYF
-	TRBV7-2	TRBD2	TRBJ2-2	TGTGCCAGCAGCCCGAGCGGGGGGAACCGGGAGCTGTTTTTT	CASSPSGGNRELFF
few	TRBV7-9	-	TRBJ1-3	TGTGCCAGCAGCTTAGCTCCGGGGATCTCTGGAAACACCATATATTTT	CASSLAPGISGNTIYF
-	TRBV7-2	-	TRBJ2-5	TGTGCCAGCAGCTTAGTAGGCAGGCAGACCCAGTACTTC	CASSLVGRQTQYF
-	TRBV6-5	TRBD1	TRBJ2-7	TGTGCCATCAGTGGACAGGGGGCTACCAACTCGGGCCACGAGCAGTACTTC	CAISGQGATNSGHEQYF